One sample yielded the 5 T cell receptor beta chains listed below, sequenced in a study of blood T cell repertoires in COVID-19. The assay was immunoSEQ multiplex PCR, and TCRdb's table has in-frame clones only and misses some. The sample contains 170,000 or so clones, approximately 83% of which appear only once. Input material: peripheral blood. The receptors originated from a woman aged 55 to 70 with acute or convalescent COVID-19.

J is TRBJ2-4 and V is TRBV6-5; 9 bases map to TRBD1. The CDR3 runs 15 residues. The junction had 4 bases not matched to a gene; V was cut back by 6 bases and J by 1 base. Germline CDR1 and CDR2: MNHEY and SVGAGI. CDR3 region: CASSRQGGAKNIQYF. The CDR3 DNA sequence: TGTGCCAGCAGCCGACAGGGGGGGGCCAAAAACATTCAGTACTTC.

Here the CDR3 DNA reads TGCGCCAGCAGCCAGATTGGGGGCGATGAGCAGTTCTTC. It encodes CASSQIGGDEQFF. The gene calls are TRBV4-3 and TRBJ2-1, with D maybe TRBD1 (6 bases). Per germline, CDR1 LGHNA and CDR2 YSLEER. With 3 bases removed from V and 8 bases from J, the gap between germline ends came to 11 bases. The CDR3 has 13 amino acids.

The chain links TRBV20-1 to TRBJ2-1, with D possibly TRBD2 on 6 matching bases. CDR1 DFQATT and CDR2 SNEGSKA come from the germline V gene (reference sequence). There are 16 residues in the CDR3. V lost 3 bases, J lost 2 bases, and 17 bases lay in between. DNA for the CDR3: TGCAGTGCTAGTACCCCCCTAGCGACCGCCTACAATGAGCAGTTCTTC. Translated: CSASTPLATAYNEQFF.

The chain carries TRBV10-2 and TRBJ2-1; 16 bases line up with TRBD2. The CDR3 consists of 19 residues. J was trimmed by 3 bases and V by 3 bases; bases with no gene match: 8. Germline loops: CDR1 WSHSY, CDR2 SAAADI. The DNA for the CDR3 is TGCGCCAGCAGTGAAGCGGGACTAGCGGGGGGGCCCCACTACAATGAGCAGTTCTTC. Its translation is CASSEAGLAGGPHYNEQFF.

By frequency in the sample, this clone is medium-sized. The chain carries TRBV7-9 and TRBJ1-2; D remains unclear. With 5 bases removed from V and 9 bases from J, the gap between germline ends came to 22 bases. This CDR3 spans 15 amino acids. The germline CDR1 and CDR2 sequences are SEHNR and FQNEAQ (reference sequence). Here the CDR3 reads CASSASHLGGIRYTF. DNA of the CDR3: TGTGCCAGCAGCGCCAGCCACCTCGGCGGCATTCGCTACACCTTC.